These 27 T cell receptor beta chains share one sample of origin, sequenced in a study of T cell responses to AZD1222 COVID-19 vaccine. TCRdb's copy holds only in-frame clones and misses some; the assay was immunoSEQ multiplex PCR. The sample holds some 130,000 clones, under 95% seen once. The sample here was peripheral blood, taken 28 days after the second AZD1222 dose. Source of these receptors: an adult who received the AZD1222 COVID-19 vaccine.

The V gene is TRBV5-6, the J gene TRBJ2-5; TRBD1 or TRBD2 may be the D gene (6 bases each). The length of the CDR3 is 15 residues. Germline V gene lookup returns CDR1 SGHDT and CDR2 YYEEEE. With 0 bases removed from V and 5 bases from J, the gap between germline ends came to 14 bases. The CDR3, as DNA: TGTGCCAGCAGCTTGGATGGGGGGCGCCGGGAGACCCAGTACTTC. Translating gives CASSLDGGRRETQYF.

The gene calls are TRBV7-6 and TRBJ2-1; unclear D gene. The V end lost 5 bases, the J end lost 0 bases, and 11 bases lay between the germline ends. There are 15 residues in the CDR3. Germline loops: CDR1 SGHVS, CDR2 FNYEAQ. The CDR3 coding sequence is TGTGCCAGCAGCGCGAGTGTTAGCTCCTACAATGAGCAGTTCTTC. Translating it yields CASSASVSSYNEQFF.

V usage is TRBV7-9 and J usage is TRBJ1-1; unclear D gene. In germline, CDR1 is SEHNR, CDR2 FQNEAQ (reference sequence). The CDR3 extends over 15 amino acids. V lost 4 bases and J 3 bases, leaving 15 bases between the germline ends. CDR3 sequence reads: CASSSEGTIYTEAFF. CDR3 bases: TGTGCCAGCAGCTCGGAGGGCACCATCTACACTGAAGCTTTCTTT.

The chain carries TRBV5-8 and TRBJ1-3; TRBD1 matches 8 bases. This CDR3 has 14 amino acids. The junction had 2 bases not matched to a gene; V was cut back by 4 bases and J by 2 bases. Germline V gene lookup returns CDR1 SGHTS and CDR2 YDEGEE. The CDR3 is CASSAGQAGNTIYF. CDR3 DNA: TGTGCCAGCAGCGCGGGACAGGCTGGAAACACCATATATTTT.

This sequence joins TRBV28 and TRBJ1-5; tentatively, D is TRBD1 (5 bases). The CDR3 spans 13 residues. V was shortened by 5 bases and J by 11 bases, with 16 bases between the two germline ends. Germline V CDR1 and CDR2: MDHEN, SYDVKM. As DNA, the CDR3 is TGTGCCAGCAGTCCCGTGGGGCTTAGGACCCAGCATTTT. This codes for CASSPVGLRTQHF. Supplemented by reference TRBV28 and TRBJ1-5, the full variable domain reads DVKVTQSSRYLVKRTGEKVFLECVQDMDHENMFWYRQDPGLGLRLIYFSYDVKMKEKGDIPEGYSVSREKKERFSLILESASTNQTSMYLCASSPVGLRTQHFGDGTRLSIL.

This clone appeared once. The rearrangement joins TRBV3-1 (or the pseudogene TRBV3-2) to TRBJ2-7; 8 bases match TRBD2. Germline V gives CDR1 LGHDT, CDR2 YNNKEL (reference sequence). Trimming cost V 3 bases and J 3 bases; bases outside gene matches: 4. The CDR3 loop spans 14 amino acids. CDR3 region: CASSQRGAGYEQYF. The CDR3 region has the DNA TGTGCCAGCAGCCAGCGGGGGGCGGGCTACGAGCAGTACTTC.

The chain joins TRBV29-1 to TRBJ2-1; 9 bases match TRBD2. Trimming removed 2 bases from V and 9 bases from J; junction bases left unmatched: 11. Germline V CDR1 and CDR2: SQVTM, ANQGSEA. This CDR3 spans 15 amino acids. The CDR3 DNA follows: TGCAGCGTTGAAAAAGAGACTAGCGGCTTCGGTGAGCAGTTCTTC. As protein: CSVEKETSGFGEQFF.

The chain uses TRBV24-1 and TRBJ1-2; possibly TRBD1 for D (5 bases). CDR1 and CDR2 (germline): KGHDR, SFDVKD. The length of the CDR3 is 13 residues. V gave up 5 bases and J gave up 6 bases, with 12 bases separating them. CDR3 region: CATSADPGNGYTF. For the CDR3, the DNA is TGTGCCACCAGTGCCGACCCAGGGAATGGCTACACCTTC.

The rearrangement joins TRBV4-1 to TRBJ2-1, with 8 nucleotides matching TRBD2. V was pared by 3 bases and J by 2 bases, with 6 bases of the junction left unmatched. This CDR3 region has 16 residues. Germline-derived CDR1 and CDR2 are MGHRA and YSYEKL. The CDR3 sequence: CASSHGLAEAYNEQFF. The CDR3 region has the DNA TGCGCCAGCAGCCACGGACTAGCTGAGGCCTACAATGAGCAGTTCTTC.

This clone was seen once. The gene calls are TRBV19 and TRBJ2-1; 7 positions agree with TRBD1. Germline V CDR1 and CDR2: LNHDA, SQIVND (reference sequence). Trimming took 4 bases from V and 0 from J; bases not matched to a gene: 3. The CDR3 totals 15 residues. CDR3 in DNA: TGTGCCAGTAGTACCTCAGGGGGCTCCTACAATGAGCAGTTCTTC. It codes for CASSTSGGSYNEQFF.

The sample holds a few counts of this clone. The genes are TRBV2 and TRBJ1-1; tentative D call: TRBD1 (5 bases). Per germline, CDR1 SNHLY and CDR2 FYNNEI. Trimming removed 3 bases at V and 11 bases at J, with 16 bases between. CDR3 length: 13 amino acids. The CDR3: CASSDPRAPVAFF. CDR3 nucleotide sequence: TGTGCCAGCAGTGATCCCAGGGCCCCTGTGGCTTTCTTT.

The V gene is TRBV7-8, the J gene TRBJ2-7, with D possibly being TRBD1 (6 bases). This CDR3 contains 14 residues. CDR1 SGHVS and CDR2 FQNEAQ come from the germline V gene. Trimming pared 5 bases from V and 6 bases from J, leaving 17 bases between. Here the CDR3 reads CASSTSQGTGEQYF. For the CDR3, the DNA is TGTGCCAGCAGCACGAGTCAGGGGACGGGCGAGCAGTACTTC.

The chain combines TRBV21-1 with TRBJ2-7; the table calls TRBD1, which could not be checked here. TRBV21-1 is designated a pseudogene. The CDR3 has 20 amino acids. The CDR3, as DNA: TGTGCCAGCAGCAAATACCGAGTCCTGGACAGGGGGCCAAAGTCCTACGAGCAGTACTTC. Protein sequence: CASSKYRVLDRGPKSYEQYF.

V is TRBV27 and J is TRBJ1-1; D uncertain. The V end lost 6 bases, the J end lost 6 bases, and 14 bases lay between the germline ends. Germline CDR1 and CDR2: MNHEY and SMNVEV (reference sequence). The CDR3 length is 13 residues. Written as DNA, the CDR3 is TGTGCCAGCAGACCAATTGACATCGCTGAAGCTTTCTTT. Amino acid sequence: CASRPIDIAEAFF.

The J gene is TRBJ1-4, the V gene TRBV19; no clear D. Per germline, CDR1 LNHDA and CDR2 SQIVND (reference sequence). The CDR3 runs to 14 residues. Between the trimmed V and J ends, which lost 4 bases and 4 bases, there was a span of 10 bases. The CDR3: CASSKARFNEKLFF. For the CDR3, the DNA is TGTGCCAGTAGTAAAGCCAGATTTAATGAAAAACTGTTTTTT.

This rearrangement joins TRBV15 to TRBJ1-5; D call uncertain. V gave up 0 bases and J gave up 11 bases, with 11 bases separating them. The CDR3 runs to 13 residues. The V gene's germline CDR1 is LNHNV and CDR2 YYDKDF (reference sequence). CDR3 DNA sequence: TGTGCCACCAGCAGAGATCTCGTAAACACCCAGCATTTT. It specifies CATSRDLVNTQHF. Full variable domain (remainder filled in from reference TRBV15 and TRBJ1-5): DAMVIQNPRYQVTQFGKPVTLSCSQTLNHNVMYWYQQKSSQAPKLLFHYYDKDFNNEADTPDNFQSRRPNTSFCFLDIRSPGLGDTAMYLCATSRDLVNTQHFGDGTRLSIL.

The chain joins TRBV10-3 to TRBJ1-1; weak D call: TRBD1 (5 bases). The CDR3 runs to 12 residues. Trimming pared 3 bases from V and 14 bases from J, leaving 16 bases between. Germline V lookup: CDR1 ENHRY, CDR2 SYGVKD. The CDR3 DNA reads TGTGCCATCAGTGAACTCGGGGACGTCGCGTTCTTT. Its protein product is CAISELGDVAFF.

CDR3 amino acids: CASSTRQGAKGNTIYF. The CDR3 coding sequence is TGTGCCAGTAGTACACGACAGGGGGCAAAAGGAAACACCATATATTTT. This chain links TRBV19 with TRBJ1-3, with TRBD1 matching over 10 bases. V lost 4 bases, J lost 4 bases, and 7 bases stayed unmatched. CDR1 is LNHDA, CDR2 SQIVND, per germline (reference sequence). The CDR3 is 16 residues long.

This sequence joins TRBV3-1 (or the pseudogene TRBV3-2) and TRBJ1-1; D may be TRBD1 (5 bases). Germline-derived CDR1 and CDR2 are LGHDT and YNNKEL (reference sequence). V was shortened by 3 bases and J by 5 bases, with 16 bases between the two germline ends. The CDR3 loop spans 15 amino acids. The CDR3 spells CASSQGPGGTTEAFF. The CDR3 DNA sequence: TGTGCCAGCAGCCAGGGTCCGGGGGGAACGACTGAAGCTTTCTTT.

This chain links TRBV6-2 or TRBV6-3 with TRBJ2-7; the D is unclear. The CDR3 is 11 amino acids. From germline, CDR1 is MNHEY and CDR2 SVGEGT. Trimming stripped 5 bases from V and 3 bases from J, with 5 bases between. Written as DNA, the CDR3 is TGTGCCAGCAGTAACAACTACGAGCAGTACTTC. Translation: CASSNNYEQYF.

This clone appeared a single time. The chain employs TRBV5-1 and TRBJ1-6, with 10 bases identical to TRBD1. V shed 4 bases and J 7 bases; nucleotides not matched to a gene: 8. CDR3 length: 16 amino acids. The germline gives CDR1 SGHRS, CDR2 YFSETQ. CDR3 bases: TGCGCCAGCAGCCCGGGGACAGGGGAAATCAATTCACCCCTCCACTTT. Amino acids: CASSPGTGEINSPLHF.

This clone has a single count. The J gene is TRBJ1-4, the V gene TRBV19; the match to TRBD1 covers 10 bases. With V trimmed by 4 bases and J by 5 bases, 4 bases remained unmatched. The V gene's germline CDR1 is LNHDA and CDR2 SQIVND (reference sequence). The CDR3 is 15 residues long. This CDR3 reads CASSRSTGGNEKLFF. CDR3 in DNA: TGTGCCAGTAGTAGATCGACAGGGGGCAATGAAAAACTGTTTTTT.

This clone was seen just once. The genes are TRBV5-5 and TRBJ2-7; D is unresolved. Trimming shortened V by 4 bases and J by 4 bases, and 9 bases separated the two germline ends. The CDR3 spans 12 residues. The germline CDR1 and CDR2 sequences are SGHKS and YYEKEE (reference sequence). CDR3 amino acids: CASSPLTYEQYF. The CDR3 DNA sequence: TGTGCCAGCAGCCCACTCACATACGAGCAGTACTTC.

This sequence joins TRBV7-2 and TRBJ2-3; D uncertain. This CDR3 is 13 amino acids long. V lost 3 bases and J 3 bases, leaving 7 bases between the germline ends. CDR1 is SGHTA and CDR2 is FQGNSA in the germline V gene. In nucleotides, the CDR3 is TGTGCCAGCAGCTTCACAGATACAGATACGCAGTATTTT. This encodes CASSFTDTDTQYF.

The chain carries TRBV13 and TRBJ2-3; 12 bases are shared with TRBD2. Germline values: CDR1 PRHDT, CDR2 FYEKMQ (reference sequence). The junction had 10 bases not matched to a gene; V was cut back by 6 bases and J by 3 bases. This CDR3 has 17 amino acids. CDR3 sequence: CASSFLAGGKGTDTQYF. CDR3 nucleotide sequence: TGTGCCAGCAGTTTTCTAGCGGGAGGGAAGGGAACAGATACGCAGTATTTT.

The chain has TRBV24-1 and TRBJ1-5; D possibly corresponds to TRBD1 (5 bases). Trimming pared 3 bases from V and 4 bases from J, leaving 9 bases between. This CDR3 is 14 amino acids long. CDR1 is KGHDR, CDR2 SFDVKD, per germline. The CDR3, as DNA: TGTGCCACCAGTGATCCGGGGGAAAATCAGCCCCAGCATTTT. This encodes CATSDPGENQPQHF.

This clone has just one count. The chain joins TRBV11-2 to TRBJ1-4; 7 positions agree with TRBD1. Trimming took 4 bases from V and 6 from J; bases not matched to a gene: 8. The germline V gene encodes CDR1 SGHAT and CDR2 FQNNGV. The CDR3 contains 15 residues. The CDR3 DNA reads TGTGCCAGCAGCTCCCGCGGGACAGTTGATGAAAAACTGTTTTTT. Amino acids: CASSSRGTVDEKLFF.